This T cell receptor beta chain was observed in a study of T cells in Graves' hyperthyroidism and ophthalmopathy. Whole-study results and caveats: In simple terms, a model built on 13 V-J features told ophthalmopathy apart from stable hyperthyroidism. Researchers found most expanded thyroid clonotypes above 0.001 in blood as well.

RNA transcripts served as the template for amplifying TCR beta CDR3 regions. The TCR CDR3 was amplified in a first-round RT-PCR using the HTBI primer set. TCRdb fed the multiplex PCR reads into MiXCR, producing one record per CDR3 protein. The data contain 690,000 or so distinct CDR3 sequences, about 17% of them singletons. V gave up 2 bases and J gave up 0 bases, with 12 bases separating them. The CDR3 runs to 15 residues. Per the germline V gene, CDR1 is SGDLS and CDR2 is YYNGEE. Patients aged 18 to 65 had newly diagnosed hyperthyroidism of under 2 months' duration. Patients with uncontrolled infections, other autoimmune diseases, pregnancy or lactation were excluded. As for this clonotype: The antigen remains undetermined.

The chain is built from TRBV9 and TRBJ2-7; a possible D gene is TRBD1 (5 bases). This TCR was sampled from a woman between 45 and 60 years old with Graves' hyperthyroidism that later progressed to Graves' ophthalmopathy. The sequencing sample was made of blood. CDR3 loop: CASSVSLDISYEQYF. The CDR3 DNA reads TGTGCCAGCAGCGTCTCCTTGGACATCTCCTACGAGCAGTACTTC. Drawing the rest from reference TRBV9 and TRBJ2-7, the complete variable domain is DSGVTQTPKHLITATGQRVTLRCSPRSGDLSVYWYQQSLDQGLQFLIQYYNGEERAKGNILERFSAQQFPDLHSELNLSSLELGDSALYFCASSVSLDISYEQYFGPGTRLTVT.